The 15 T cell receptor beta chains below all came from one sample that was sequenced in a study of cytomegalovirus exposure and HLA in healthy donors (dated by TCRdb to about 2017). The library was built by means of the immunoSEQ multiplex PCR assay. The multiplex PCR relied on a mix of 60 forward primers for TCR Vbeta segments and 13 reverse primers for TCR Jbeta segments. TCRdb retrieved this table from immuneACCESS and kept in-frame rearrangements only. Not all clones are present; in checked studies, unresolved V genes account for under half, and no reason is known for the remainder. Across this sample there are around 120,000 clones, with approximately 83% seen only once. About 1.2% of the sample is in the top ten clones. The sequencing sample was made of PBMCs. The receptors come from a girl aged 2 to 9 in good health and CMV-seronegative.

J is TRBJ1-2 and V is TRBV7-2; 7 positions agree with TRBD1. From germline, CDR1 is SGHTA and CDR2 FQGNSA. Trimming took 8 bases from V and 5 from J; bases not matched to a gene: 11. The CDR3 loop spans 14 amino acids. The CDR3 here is CASGQRQGRYGYTF. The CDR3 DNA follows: TGTGCCAGCGGACAGAGACAGGGAAGGTATGGCTACACCTTC.

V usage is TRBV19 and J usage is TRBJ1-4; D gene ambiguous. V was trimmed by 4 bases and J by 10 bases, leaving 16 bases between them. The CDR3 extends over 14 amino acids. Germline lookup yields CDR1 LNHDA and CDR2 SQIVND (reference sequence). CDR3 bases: TGTGCCAGTAGTACAATGGGCGGGGTAGGAAAACTGTTTTTT. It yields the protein CASSTMGGVGKLFF.

The CDR3 region is CSVRASAGQGPRGLNTEAFF. Written as DNA, the CDR3 is TGCAGCGTCCGGGCGAGCGCGGGACAGGGCCCGCGGGGGCTGAACACTGAAGCTTTCTTT. The V call is TRBV29-1, the J call TRBJ1-1; TRBD1 aligns across 9 bases. Trimming at V came to 6 bases and at J to 0 bases, leaving 23 bases not matched to a gene. Per the germline V gene, CDR1 is SQVTM and CDR2 is ANQGSEA. There are 20 residues in the CDR3.

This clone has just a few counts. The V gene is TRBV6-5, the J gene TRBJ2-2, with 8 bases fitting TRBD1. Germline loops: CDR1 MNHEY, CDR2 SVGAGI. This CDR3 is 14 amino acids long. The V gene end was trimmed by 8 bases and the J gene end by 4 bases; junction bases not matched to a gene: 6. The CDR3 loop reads CASAQGAGTGELFF. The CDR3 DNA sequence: TGTGCCAGCGCGCAGGGGGCGGGCACCGGGGAGCTGTTTTTT.

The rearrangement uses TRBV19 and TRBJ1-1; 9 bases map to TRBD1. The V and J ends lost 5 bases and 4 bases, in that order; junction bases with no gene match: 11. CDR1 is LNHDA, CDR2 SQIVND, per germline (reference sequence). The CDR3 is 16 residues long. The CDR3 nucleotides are TGTGCCAGTAGTCCCAGGACAGGGGCGCGGGCCACTGAAGCTTTCTTT. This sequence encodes CASSPRTGARATEAFF. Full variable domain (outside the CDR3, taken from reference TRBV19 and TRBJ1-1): DGGITQSPKYLFRKEGQNVTLSCEQNLNHDAMYWYRQDPGQGLRLIYYSQIVNDFQKGDIAEGYSVSREKKESFPLTVTSAQKNPTAFYLCASSPRTGARATEAFFGQGTRLTVV.

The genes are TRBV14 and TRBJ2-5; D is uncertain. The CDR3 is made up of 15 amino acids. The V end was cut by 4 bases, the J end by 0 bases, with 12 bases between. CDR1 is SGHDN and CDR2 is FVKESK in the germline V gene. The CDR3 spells CASSLPGWYQETQYF. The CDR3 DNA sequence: TGTGCCAGCAGCCTCCCGGGTTGGTACCAAGAGACCCAGTACTTC.

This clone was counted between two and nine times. CDR3 in DNA: TGTGCCAGCAGTTCCGGGAGCAAAGGACTTAATGAAAAACTGTTTTTT. It is translated as CASSSGSKGLNEKLFF. The V and J genes are TRBV6-6 and TRBJ1-4; no reliable D call. This CDR3 contains 16 residues. The germline V gene has CDR1 MNHNY and CDR2 SVGAGI (reference sequence). Deletions cut 4 bases from V and 4 bases from J, with 16 bases between.

In nucleotides, the CDR3 is TGTGCCAGCAGCTCAGGTTGGGGGAGACAGGGCTCCTACAATGAGCAGTTCTTC. Its translation: CASSSGWGRQGSYNEQFF. The J gene is TRBJ2-1, the V gene TRBV7-2, with 7 positions matching TRBD1. The CDR3 covers 18 residues. The germline V gene encodes CDR1 SGHTA and CDR2 FQGNSA. The trim removed 4 bases at V and 0 bases at J, leaving 12 bases unmatched.

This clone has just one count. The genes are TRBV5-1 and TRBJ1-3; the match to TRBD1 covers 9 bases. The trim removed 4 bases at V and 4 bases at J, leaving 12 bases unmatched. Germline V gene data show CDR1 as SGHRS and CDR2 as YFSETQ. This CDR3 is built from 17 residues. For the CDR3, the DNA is TGCGCCAGCAGCCGATCCGGGACAGGGTTCTCCGGAAACACCATATATTTT. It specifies CASSRSGTGFSGNTIYF.

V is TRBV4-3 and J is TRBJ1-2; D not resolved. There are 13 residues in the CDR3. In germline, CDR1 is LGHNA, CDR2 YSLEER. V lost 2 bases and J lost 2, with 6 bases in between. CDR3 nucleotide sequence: TGCGCCAGCAGCCAAACCCGGAACTATGGCTACACCTTC. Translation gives CASSQTRNYGYTF.

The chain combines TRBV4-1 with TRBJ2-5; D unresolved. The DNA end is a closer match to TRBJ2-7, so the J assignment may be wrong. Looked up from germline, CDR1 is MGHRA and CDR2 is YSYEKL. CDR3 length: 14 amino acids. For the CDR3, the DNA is TGCGCCAGCAGCCAAGAAAGGTCCTACTACGAGCAGTACTTC. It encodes CASSQERSYYEQYF.

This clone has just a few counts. The CDR3 here is CASIQITGDNEKLFF. The DNA for the CDR3 is TGTGCCAGCATCCAGATTACAGGGGATAATGAAAAACTGTTTTTT. The chain links TRBV7-9 to TRBJ1-4; 7 nucleotides align to TRBD1. The CDR3 has 15 amino acids. Germline V gives CDR1 SEHNR, CDR2 FQNEAQ (reference sequence). Trimming cost V 7 bases and J 4 bases; bases outside gene matches: 9. The complete variable domain, with remaining parts taken from reference TRBV7-9 and TRBJ1-4, reads DTGVSQNPRHKITKRGQNVTFRCDPISEHNRLYWYRQTLGQGPEFLTYFQNEAQLEKSRLLSDRFSAERPKGSFSTLEIQRTEQGDSAMYLCASIQITGDNEKLFFGSGTQLSVL.

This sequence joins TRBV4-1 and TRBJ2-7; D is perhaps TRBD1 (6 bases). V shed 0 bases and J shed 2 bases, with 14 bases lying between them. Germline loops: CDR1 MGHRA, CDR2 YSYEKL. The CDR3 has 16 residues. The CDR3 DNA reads TGCGCCAGCAGCCAAGATCCGACAGGAACCACCTACGAGCAGTACTTC. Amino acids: CASSQDPTGTTYEQYF.

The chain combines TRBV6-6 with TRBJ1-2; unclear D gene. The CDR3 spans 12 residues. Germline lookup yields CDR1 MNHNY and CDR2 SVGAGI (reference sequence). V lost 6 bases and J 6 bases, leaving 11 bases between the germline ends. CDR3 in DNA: TGTGCCAGCAGGGGAGGGAGGAATGGCTACACCTTC. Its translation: CASRGGRNGYTF.

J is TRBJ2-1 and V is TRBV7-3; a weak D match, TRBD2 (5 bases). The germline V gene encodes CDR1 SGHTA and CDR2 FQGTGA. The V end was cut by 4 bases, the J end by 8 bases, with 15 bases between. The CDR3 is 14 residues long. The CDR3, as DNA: TGTGCCAGCAGCTCTACTAGTGTTGGCCATGAGCAGTTCTTC. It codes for CASSSTSVGHEQFF.